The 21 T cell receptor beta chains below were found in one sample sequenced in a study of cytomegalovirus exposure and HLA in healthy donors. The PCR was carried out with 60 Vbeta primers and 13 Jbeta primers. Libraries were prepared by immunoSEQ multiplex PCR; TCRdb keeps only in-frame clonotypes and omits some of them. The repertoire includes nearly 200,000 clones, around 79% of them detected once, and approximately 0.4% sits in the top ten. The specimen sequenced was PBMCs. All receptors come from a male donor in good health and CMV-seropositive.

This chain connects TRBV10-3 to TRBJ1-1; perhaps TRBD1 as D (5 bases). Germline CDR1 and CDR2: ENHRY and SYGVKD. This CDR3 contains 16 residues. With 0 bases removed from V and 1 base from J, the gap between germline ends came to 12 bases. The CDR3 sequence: CAISESWGQGNTEAFF. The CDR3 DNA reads TGTGCCATCAGTGAGTCGTGGGGCCAAGGGAACACTGAAGCTTTCTTT.

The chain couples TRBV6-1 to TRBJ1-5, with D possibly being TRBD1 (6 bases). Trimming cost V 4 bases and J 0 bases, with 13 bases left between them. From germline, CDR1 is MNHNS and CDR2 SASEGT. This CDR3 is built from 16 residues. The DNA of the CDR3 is TGTGCCAGCAGTGGTCAACAGGGTAATAGCAATCAGCCCCAGCATTTT. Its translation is CASSGQQGNSNQPQHF.

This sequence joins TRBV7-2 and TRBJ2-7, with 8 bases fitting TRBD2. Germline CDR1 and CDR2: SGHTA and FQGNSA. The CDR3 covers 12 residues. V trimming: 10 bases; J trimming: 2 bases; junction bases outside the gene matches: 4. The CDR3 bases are TGTGCCACCCGGGGGGGGCCCTACGAGCAGTACTTC. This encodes CATRGGPYEQYF.

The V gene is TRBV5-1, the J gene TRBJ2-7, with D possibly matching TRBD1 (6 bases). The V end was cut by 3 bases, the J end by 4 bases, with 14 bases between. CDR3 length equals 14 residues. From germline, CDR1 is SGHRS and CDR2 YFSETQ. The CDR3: CASSYLTGNYEQYF. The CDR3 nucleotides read TGCGCCAGCAGCTACTTGACAGGCAATTACGAGCAGTACTTC.

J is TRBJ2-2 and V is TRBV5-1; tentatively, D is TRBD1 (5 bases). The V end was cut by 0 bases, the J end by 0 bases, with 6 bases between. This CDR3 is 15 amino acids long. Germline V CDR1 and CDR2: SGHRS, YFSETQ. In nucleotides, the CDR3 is TGCGCCAGCAGCTTGGGACAGACGAACACCGGGGAGCTGTTTTTT. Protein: CASSLGQTNTGELFF. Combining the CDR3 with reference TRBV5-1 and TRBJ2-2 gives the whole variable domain KAGVTQTPRYLIKTRGQQVTLSCSPISGHRSVSWYQQTPGQGLQFLFEYFSETQRNKGNFPGRFSGRQFSNSRSEMNVSTLELGDSALYLCASSLGQTNTGELFFGEGSRLTVL.

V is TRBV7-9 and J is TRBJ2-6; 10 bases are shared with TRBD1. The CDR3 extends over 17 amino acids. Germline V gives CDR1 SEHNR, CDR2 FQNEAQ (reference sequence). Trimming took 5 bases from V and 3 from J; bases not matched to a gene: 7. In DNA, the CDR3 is TGTGCCAGCAGCAGTGGACAGGGGGGAGGTGGGGCCAACGTCCTGACTTTC. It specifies CASSSGQGGGGANVLTF.

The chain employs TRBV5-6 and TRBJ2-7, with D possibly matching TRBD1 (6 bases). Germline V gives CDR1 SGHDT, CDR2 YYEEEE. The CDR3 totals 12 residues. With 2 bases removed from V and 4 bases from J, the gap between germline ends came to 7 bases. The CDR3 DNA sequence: TGTGCCAGCAGCTTCGGACAGTACGAGCAGTACTTC. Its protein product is CASSFGQYEQYF.

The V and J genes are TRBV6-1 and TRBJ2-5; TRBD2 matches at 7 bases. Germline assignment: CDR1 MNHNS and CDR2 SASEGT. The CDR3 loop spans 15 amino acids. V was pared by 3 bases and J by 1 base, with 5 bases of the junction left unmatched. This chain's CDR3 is CASSDTGGSQETQYF. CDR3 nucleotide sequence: TGTGCCAGCAGTGATACGGGGGGATCCCAAGAGACCCAGTACTTC.

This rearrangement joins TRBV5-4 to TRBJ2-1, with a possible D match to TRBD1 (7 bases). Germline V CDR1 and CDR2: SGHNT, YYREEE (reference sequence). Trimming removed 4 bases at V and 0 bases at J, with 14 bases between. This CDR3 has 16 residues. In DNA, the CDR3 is TGTGCCAGCAGCCCCCAGGGGGGACCCTCCTACAATGAGCAGTTCTTC. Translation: CASSPQGGPSYNEQFF.

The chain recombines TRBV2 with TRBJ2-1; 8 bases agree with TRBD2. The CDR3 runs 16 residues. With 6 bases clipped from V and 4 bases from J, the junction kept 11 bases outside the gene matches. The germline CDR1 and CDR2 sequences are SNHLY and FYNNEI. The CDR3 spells CASSAPSGSGYNEQFF. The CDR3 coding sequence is TGTGCCAGCAGCGCCCCAAGCGGGAGCGGTTACAATGAGCAGTTCTTC.

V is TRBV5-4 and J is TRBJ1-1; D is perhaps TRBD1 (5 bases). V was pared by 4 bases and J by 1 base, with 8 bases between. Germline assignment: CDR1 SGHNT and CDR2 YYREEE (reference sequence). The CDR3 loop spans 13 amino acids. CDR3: CASSPGQNTEAFF. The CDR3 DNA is TGTGCCAGCAGCCCCGGACAGAACACTGAAGCTTTCTTT. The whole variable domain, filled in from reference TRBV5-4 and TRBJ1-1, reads ETGVTQSPTHLIKTRGQQVTLRCSSQSGHNTVSWYQQALGQGPQFIFQYYREEENGRGNFPPRFSGLQFPNYSSELNVNALELDDSALYLCASSPGQNTEAFFGQGTRLTVV.

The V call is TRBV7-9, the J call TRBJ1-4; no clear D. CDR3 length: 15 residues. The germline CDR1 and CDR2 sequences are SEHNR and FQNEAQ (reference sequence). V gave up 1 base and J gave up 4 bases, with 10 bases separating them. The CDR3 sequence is CASSLETGINEKLFF. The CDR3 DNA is TGTGCCAGCAGCTTAGAAACCGGGATTAATGAAAAACTGTTTTTT.

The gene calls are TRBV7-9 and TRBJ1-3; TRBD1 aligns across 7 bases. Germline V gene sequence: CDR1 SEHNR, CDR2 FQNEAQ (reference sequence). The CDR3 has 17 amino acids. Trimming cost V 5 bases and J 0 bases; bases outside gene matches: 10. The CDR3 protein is CASSERRRGNSGNTIYF. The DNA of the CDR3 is TGTGCCAGCAGCGAGCGACGCAGGGGGAACTCTGGAAACACCATATATTTT.

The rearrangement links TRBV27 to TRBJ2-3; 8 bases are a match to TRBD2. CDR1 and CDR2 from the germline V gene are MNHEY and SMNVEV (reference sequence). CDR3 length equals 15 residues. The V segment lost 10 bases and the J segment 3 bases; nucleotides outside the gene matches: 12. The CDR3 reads CATAPSGSTTDTQYF. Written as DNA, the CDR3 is TGTGCCACCGCACCCAGCGGGAGTACAACAGATACGCAGTATTTT.

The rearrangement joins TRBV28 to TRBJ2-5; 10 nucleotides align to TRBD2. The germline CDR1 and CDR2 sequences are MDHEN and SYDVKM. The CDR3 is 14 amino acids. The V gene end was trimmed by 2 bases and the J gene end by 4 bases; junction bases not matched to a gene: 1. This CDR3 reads CASSLPSGGETQYF. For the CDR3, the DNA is TGTGCCAGCAGTTTACCTAGCGGGGGAGAGACCCAGTACTTC.

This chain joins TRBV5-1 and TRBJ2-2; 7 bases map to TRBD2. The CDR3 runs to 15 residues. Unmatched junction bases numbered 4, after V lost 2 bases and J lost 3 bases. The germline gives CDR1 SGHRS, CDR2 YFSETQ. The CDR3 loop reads CASSFEAGDTGELFF. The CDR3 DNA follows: TGCGCCAGCAGCTTCGAGGCGGGGGACACCGGGGAGCTGTTTTTT.

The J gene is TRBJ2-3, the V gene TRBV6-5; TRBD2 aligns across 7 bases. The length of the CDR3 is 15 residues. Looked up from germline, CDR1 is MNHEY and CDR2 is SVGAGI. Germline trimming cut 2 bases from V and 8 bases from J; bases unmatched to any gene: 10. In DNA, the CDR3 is TGTGCCAGCAGTTACGACGGGTCGAGCGGGGCTACGCAGTATTTT. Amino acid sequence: CASSYDGSSGATQYF.

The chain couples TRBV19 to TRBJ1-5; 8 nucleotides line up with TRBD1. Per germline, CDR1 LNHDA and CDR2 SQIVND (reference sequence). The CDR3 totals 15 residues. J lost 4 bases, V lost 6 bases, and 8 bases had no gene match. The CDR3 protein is CASRPTGARNQPQHF. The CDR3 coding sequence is TGTGCCAGTAGGCCGACAGGGGCCCGGAATCAGCCCCAGCATTTT.

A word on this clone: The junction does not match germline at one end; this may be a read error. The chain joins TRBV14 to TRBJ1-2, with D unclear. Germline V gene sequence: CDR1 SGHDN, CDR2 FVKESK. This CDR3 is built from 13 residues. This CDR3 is CASSQWSTYAYTF. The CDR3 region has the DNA TGTGCCAGCAGCCAATGGAGTACTTATGCCTACACCTTC.

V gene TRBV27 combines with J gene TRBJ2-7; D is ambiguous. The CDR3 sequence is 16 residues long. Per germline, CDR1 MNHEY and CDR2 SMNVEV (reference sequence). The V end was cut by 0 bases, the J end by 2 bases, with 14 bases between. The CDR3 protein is CASSLSAAIPTYEQYF. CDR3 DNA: TGTGCCAGCAGTTTATCGGCGGCCATTCCGACCTACGAGCAGTACTTC.

DNA for the CDR3: TGTGCCAGCAGTGGAGGGGCCGGGAGTGAAAAACTGTTTTTT. Its translation: CASSGGAGSEKLFF. The chain joins TRBV6-1 to TRBJ1-4, with D maybe TRBD1 (5 bases). This CDR3 has 14 residues. The germline V and J ends were trimmed by 4 bases and 7 bases, with 13 bases remaining between them. In germline, CDR1 is MNHNS, CDR2 SASEGT.